The rows below give T cell receptor beta chains drawn from one sample of a study of CXCR3-negative and CXCR3-positive naive CD8 T cells. One entry per CDR3 protein, without DNA, is what TCRdb gives after re-calling the 5' RACE reads. The table for this sample gives 45,000 or so distinct CDR3 sequences. The source material was memory CD8+ T cells from blood. The receptors originated from a human donor in good health. Some clones in this sample may be carry-over from other donors' samples. The CDR3 runs from the conserved cysteine through the conserved F or W. Fields, in order: V gene, CDR3 length, J gene, CDR3 protein.

v_gene: TRBV24-1; len: 17; j_gene: TRBJ2-2; CDR3aa: CATSDPRTGPNTGELFF
v_gene: TRBV20-1; len: 14; j_gene: TRBJ2-4; CDR3aa: CSARGAGWENIQYF
v_gene: TRBV21-1; len: 14; j_gene: TRBJ2-7; CDR3aa: CASSKTGCPYEQYF
v_gene: TRBV7-9; len: 17; j_gene: TRBJ1-2; CDR3aa: CASSSAEDSLYNYGYTF
v_gene: TRBV14; len: 15; j_gene: TRBJ2-7; CDR3aa: CASSQEGSGVYEQYF
v_gene: TRBV9; len: 15; j_gene: TRBJ1-1; CDR3aa: CASSGGQGGFTEAFF
v_gene: TRBV4-3; len: 13; j_gene: TRBJ1-1; CDR3aa: CASSRGQDTEAFF
v_gene: TRBV10-3; len: 12; j_gene: TRBJ2-7; CDR3aa: CAISDIGPEQYF
v_gene: TRBV29-1; len: 13; j_gene: TRBJ1-2; CDR3aa: CSVEPPNRDSYTF
v_gene: TRBV6-6; len: 15; j_gene: TRBJ2-3; CDR3aa: CASSDDGGSAGTQYF
v_gene: TRBV29-1; len: 13; j_gene: TRBJ1-1; CDR3aa: CSVNHDRGPEAFF
v_gene: TRBV7-6; len: 15; j_gene: TRBJ2-3; CDR3aa: CASSLASLLTDTQYF
v_gene: TRBV24-1; len: 16; j_gene: TRBJ2-1; CDR3aa: CATSDPPRTGYNEQFF
v_gene: TRBV7-8; len: 15; j_gene: TRBJ2-1; CDR3aa: CASSPRDAPYNEQFF
v_gene: TRBV29-1; len: 13; j_gene: TRBJ2-1; CDR3aa: CSEERGLYNEQFF
v_gene: TRBV7-9; len: 13; j_gene: TRBJ2-1; CDR3aa: CASSFPGSGEQFF
v_gene: TRBV14; len: 13; j_gene: TRBJ1-2; CDR3aa: CASSQGSLSGYTF
v_gene: TRBV6-5; len: 11; j_gene: TRBJ1-1; CDR3aa: CANSYGTEAFF
v_gene: TRBV6-2/TRBV6-3; len: 17; j_gene: TRBJ1-1; CDR3aa: CASSYMGQVWENTEAFF
v_gene: TRBV12-3/TRBV12-4; len: 12; j_gene: TRBJ2-7; CDR3aa: CASSLWGDEQYF
v_gene: TRBV4-1; len: 17; j_gene: TRBJ2-1; CDR3aa: CASSQETPRGAYNEQFF
v_gene: TRBV27; len: 18; j_gene: TRBJ2-1; CDR3aa: CASSLSGWAGDSYNEQFF
v_gene: TRBV6-5; len: 14; j_gene: TRBJ2-2; CDR3aa: CASSFLQGAGELFF
v_gene: TRBV13; len: 13; j_gene: TRBJ2-7; CDR3aa: CASSPQGSYEQYF
v_gene: TRBV27; len: 14; j_gene: TRBJ1-4; CDR3aa: CASSLGGTNEKLFF
v_gene: TRBV15; len: 16; j_gene: TRBJ2-1; CDR3aa: CATSREGLAGANEQFF
v_gene: TRBV7-6; len: 19; j_gene: TRBJ2-7; CDR3aa: CASSSPVLGQGELRDEQYF
v_gene: TRBV29-1; len: 15; j_gene: TRBJ2-7; CDR3aa: CSVELPGQPSGEQYF
v_gene: TRBV9; len: 14; j_gene: TRBJ2-3; CDR3aa: CASSVYGMADTQYF
v_gene: TRBV7-9; len: 16; j_gene: TRBJ2-1; CDR3aa: CASSQGQGVFYNEQFF
v_gene: TRBV6-5; len: 15; j_gene: TRBJ1-4; CDR3aa: CASSLTGGPNEKLFF
v_gene: TRBV6-5; len: 17; j_gene: TRBJ2-1; CDR3aa: CASSISGTGRTYNEQFF
v_gene: TRBV20-1; len: 14; j_gene: TRBJ2-2; CDR3aa: CSAGAEKNTGELFF
v_gene: TRBV28; len: 14; j_gene: TRBJ2-7; CDR3aa: CASSPRIIFYEQYF